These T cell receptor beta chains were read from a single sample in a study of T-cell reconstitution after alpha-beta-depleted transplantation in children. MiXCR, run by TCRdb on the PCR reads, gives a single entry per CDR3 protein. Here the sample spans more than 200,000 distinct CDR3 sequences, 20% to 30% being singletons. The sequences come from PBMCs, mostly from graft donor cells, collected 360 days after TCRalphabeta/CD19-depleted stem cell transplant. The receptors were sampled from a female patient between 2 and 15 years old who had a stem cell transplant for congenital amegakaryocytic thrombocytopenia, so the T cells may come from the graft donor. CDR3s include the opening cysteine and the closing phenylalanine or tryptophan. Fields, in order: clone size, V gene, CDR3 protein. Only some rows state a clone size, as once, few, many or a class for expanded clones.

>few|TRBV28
CASSTPGGRSYNEQFF
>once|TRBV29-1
CSGGAGIYEQYF
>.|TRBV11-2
CASGPGNSGDRKFF
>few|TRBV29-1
CSVDFEGGYEQYF
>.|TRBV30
CAWGPEFGNTIYF
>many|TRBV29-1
CSVDTSTSSGEQFF
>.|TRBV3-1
CASSRAGAGTDTQYF
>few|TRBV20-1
CSAREGTGVNIQYF
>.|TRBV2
CASRSGTSGTYEQYF
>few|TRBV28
CASSFSSAEQFF
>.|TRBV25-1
CASSEGAQGRTDTQYF
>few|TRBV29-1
CSVDGKLEAFF
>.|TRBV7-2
CASSWTSGGGNTIYF
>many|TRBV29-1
CSGRTGTFGEQYF
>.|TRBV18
CASSPPTSGRNEQFF
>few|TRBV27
CASSIGTGFNSPLHF